This T cell receptor (beta chain) was documented in a study of cytomegalovirus exposure and HLA in healthy donors. Primers included in the PCR were 60 Vbeta and 13 Jbeta primers. Profiling relied on immunoSEQ multiplex PCR, and the TCRdb table lists in-frame clones only, not all of them. Of roughly 110,000 clones in the sample, 65% to 75% are singletons; the top ten hold more than 3.5%. Notes on the study in general: Follow-up analysis found HLA locus-dependent TCR association rates, highest for DRB1 and lowest for HLA-C. Reported findings show TCR beta sequences accurately forecast HLA-A and HLA-B alleles in most subjects.

Germline V gene data show CDR1 as SGHRS and CDR2 as YFSETQ. V lost 0 bases to trimming and J lost 0 bases; unmatched junction nucleotides: 0. The CDR3 length is 16 residues. Concerning this clone itself: Its antigen is not known.

This TCR was recovered from a middle-aged woman in good health and CMV-seropositive. The sample consisted of PBMCs. The V call is TRBV5-1, the J call TRBJ1-3; 10 bases agree with TRBD1. CDR3 nucleotides: TGCGCCAGCAGCTTGGGGACAGGGGGCTCTGGAAACACCATATATTTT. The encoded protein is CASSLGTGGSGNTIYF.